A selection of T cell receptor beta chains follows, all from one sample in a study of T cell repertoires in cytomegalovirus infection. These receptors are not linked to any known antigen. MiXCR, run by TCRdb on the reads, gives a single entry per CDR3 protein. The table lists 640,000 or so distinct CDR3 sequences, roughly 33% of them singletons. The sequences come from cultured PBMCs, collected from culture after CMV antigen stimulation. The receptors stem from a human donor in good health (CMV status not recorded). Some clones in this sample may be carry-over from other donors' samples. The CDR3 runs from the conserved cysteine through the conserved F or W. D genes are given only for firm matches. Clone size, where shown, is once, few, many, or a class for clones that have expanded.

.,TRBJ1-5,many,TRBV7-2,TGTGCCAGCAGCACAAGAGGACTGTTCAATCAGCCCCAGCATTTT,CASSTRGLFNQPQHF
.,TRBJ2-7,.,TRBV20-1,TGCAGTGCTAGATCTCCGCAGATGCTATCCTACGAGCAGTACTTC,CSARSPQMLSYEQYF
.,TRBJ1-6,few,TRBV20-1,TGCAGTGCCGTCTCAGGGGTTAAGTCCTATAATTCACCCCTCCACTTT,CSAVSGVKSYNSPLHF
TRBD1,TRBJ2-5,.,TRBV20-1,TGCAGTGCTAATTCACCGGGACAGGGGCCCAAAGAGACCCAGTACTTC,CSANSPGQGPKETQYF
TRBD1,TRBJ1-1,.,TRBV10-3,TGTGCCATCAGCAATTGGACAGGGGGCACTGAAGCTTTCTTT,CAISNWTGGTEAFF
TRBD2,TRBJ2-3,.,TRBV5-4,TGTGCCAGCACCCCTCGGACTAGCGGGGGCCAGAGCACAGATACGCAGTATTTT,CASTPRTSGGQSTDTQYF
.,TRBJ2-1,.,TRBV15,TGTGCCACCAGCAAGAGGGACAATGAGCAGTTCTTC,CATSKRDNEQFF
.,TRBJ2-7,few,TRBV6-2/TRBV6-3,TGTGCCAGTACCGACGGGCGTAGGATTTACGAGCAGTACTTC,CASTDGRRIYEQYF
TRBD2,TRBJ2-3,many,TRBV7-2,TGTGCCAGCAGCTTTCTAGCGGGAGGTGGCACAGATACGCAGTATTTT,CASSFLAGGGTDTQYF
TRBD1,TRBJ1-3,once,TRBV11-2,TGTGCCAGCAGCACAAGAGGGGATCGACAGGGATCCGGAAACACCATATATTTT,CASSTRGDRQGSGNTIYF